This T cell receptor (beta chain) was sequenced in a study of OX40 agonist ivuxolimab in advanced cancers. For the wider study: The costimulatory receptor OX40 (CD134) was targeted by ivuxolimab, a fully human IgG2 agonistic monoclonal antibody. Intravenous ivuxolimab was administered to patients every 2 weeks at six dose levels: 0.01, 0.1, 0.3, 1.5, 3 and 10 mg/kg. Of the roughly 54 patients in dose escalation, some 20 had hepatocellular carcinoma, about 15 had melanoma, 9 had renal cell carcinoma and 9 had head and neck cancer. The dose-escalation cohort was 82.7% male with a mean age of 60 years, ranging from about 23 to 85. Prior anti-PD-1, anti-PD-L1 or anti-CTLA-4 therapy was permitted, and less than 45% of dose-escalation patients had received checkpoint inhibitors. Three dose-escalation patients achieved partial responses, one with hepatocellular carcinoma and two with cutaneous melanoma. The purpose of peripheral TCRbeta sequencing was to test whether ivuxolimab changed TCR sequence diversity and led to clonal T-cell expansion. The paper covers the monotherapy dose-escalation part of the phase I ivuxolimab trial, which included N of about 50 patients. General findings and caveats noted by the study authors: After ivuxolimab, more expanded clones were found on average in CD8+ T cells than in CD4+ T cells. Low levels of normalized T-cell clonal expansion were also seen in some patients who did not respond. At doses from 0.1 to 3.0 mg/kg, clonal expansion was seen in both CD4+ and CD8+ blood T cells between baseline and week 6. Antigen specificity was not determined for the clonally expanded peripheral T cells. In the 0.1-3.0 mg/kg groups, partial responders had among the lowest normalized peripheral clonal expansion, particularly in CD8+ T cells.

Genomic DNA was isolated from the sorted cells so that the TCRbeta CDR3 region could be sequenced. The immunoSEQ Assay was used for sequencing of TCRbeta CDR3 regions. In TCRdb, the immuneACCESS table is reduced to in-frame sequences with V and J assigned. These tables do not hold every clone; where another copy was compared, an unresolved V gene accounts for under half, and the others remain unexplained. For this sample the table gives about 90,000 clones, of which more than 80% were detected only once. The ten largest clones take up under 2% of the sample. Via the germline V gene, CDR1 is MDHEN and CDR2 SYDVKM. Its CDR3 holds 16 amino acids, cysteine through phenylalanine. Only CDR3 DNA is held: 48 bases, read in frame from base 1. As to this clone: Its antigen target is currently unknown. One end of the junction fails to match germline, which may point to a read error.

The trial excluded patients who had a history of autoimmune disease or were on systemic immunosuppression. Peripheral blood for TCR sequencing was drawn from every dose cohort at baseline, at cycle 4 day 1 and at cycle 7 day 1. Samples came from an open-label, multicenter, first-in-human phase I dose-escalation trial of ivuxolimab. Adults with locally advanced or metastatic head and neck squamous cell, hepatocellular, melanoma or renal cell carcinoma were enrolled in the trial. CD4+ and CD8+ T cells were sorted separately from peripheral blood before TCR sequencing. The source material was CD4+ or CD8+ T cells sorted from blood, sampled in a trial of the OX40 agonist ivuxolimab. This clonotype originated in an adult with an advanced solid tumor such as melanoma, head and neck, liver or kidney cancer. The chain is assembled from TRBV28 and TRBJ1-1; the central 9 bases match TRBD1. The bases are TGTGCCAGCAGACCAGGGGGACAGGGAATGAACGCTGAAGCTTTCTTT. It codes for CASRPGGQGMNAEAFF.